The entry below describes one T cell receptor beta chain. Its antigen remains unidentified. The input lacks base qualities; no much larger clone sits a single base away. These data are taken from a study of cytomegalovirus exposure and HLA in healthy donors (dated by TCRdb to about 2017). At the level of the whole study: According to an earlier analysis of a few hundred of the donors, 150 million to 200 million T cells yielded 120 million or so unique TCR beta sequences and about 300 Gb of sequence data. Typing coverage differed by locus: A, B, C, DRB1 and DQB1 were typed in about 620-630 donors, DQA1 in 500 to 550, DPA1 in around 600, and DPB1 in just under 490. The study profiled the T cell repertoires of more than 500 subjects by immunosequencing and related them to cytomegalovirus serostatus. HLA typing covered class I and class II loci at four-digit resolution. The study aimed to test whether cataloging public T cell receptors could reveal signatures of past pathogen exposure. Among under 450 genotyped donors of the cohort, an average of around 240,000 unique TCR beta nucleotide sequences were sequenced per donor, roughly 18% of them non-productive. Several DR-DQ haplotypes were handled as single units for association and clustering because linkage in the cohort was strong. All discovery cohort repertoires had been generated using a single sequencing platform. An early release covering 500 to 750 HLA-typed donors comprised about 300 gigabases of sequencing data and around 85 million unique TCR sequences. In the later analysis, no new phenotypic data were used to find candidate immune exposures; instead, reliance was placed on TCR beta sequences and their occurrence across donors. High-throughput TCR immunosequencing, statistical association of individual TCRs with disease status, and machine learning were combined to predict cytomegalovirus infection status. In a later genetic analysis, genome-wide SNP genotypes for about 65% of the roughly 670 donors were used, and that subset was treated as a discovery cohort. Of the 398 genotyped donors, approximately 83% fell in the genetic ancestry cluster associated with self-reported Caucasian donors. An earlier analysis of 587 of the donors used high-throughput TCR beta sequencing to judge whether each TCR beta V gene segment behaved as functional or pseudogenic. Along with the roughly 670-subject first cohort, a separate validation cohort of approximately 110 different subjects was used. Donor age, sex, ethnicity and CMV serostatus were compiled together with the repertoire data. A later analysis re-examined previously published TCR beta repertoires from 610 or so donors and added high-resolution HLA genotyping to investigate patterns of TCR occurrence. What the authors observed across the whole study: CMV serostatus was the only immune exposure information available for the cohort. A further reported finding was that TCR beta sequences accurately predicted the HLA-A and HLA-B alleles for most subjects in the first cohort. The classifier was reported to diagnose cytomegalovirus status with high specificity and sensitivity in both the original cohort and the validation cohort. In a later analysis, HLA-associated TCR beta chains were found to be more clonally expanded and to have lower generation probabilities than equally common non-associated chains. The study listed 164 TCR beta chains as associated with cytomegalovirus. Because HLA typing was unavailable for some donors at each locus, only the typed subset was used in association tests. Presence/absence analyses assumed roughly uniform sequencing depth across donors, an assumption that may not hold. At a false discovery rate of 0.05, a later analysis linked some 17,000 TCR beta sequences to specific HLA alleles. In a later genetic analysis, fewer N-insertions in productive TCRs were reported among donors in an Asian-associated ancestry cluster than the roughly 710-donor mean. In a later analysis, TCR association rates were found to vary across HLA loci, with the most associated TCRs seen for DRB1 alleles and the fewest for HLA-C alleles. In a later analysis, several top co-occurrence clusters were reported to appear linked to parvovirus B19, influenza, CMV and Epstein-Barr virus. Across donors, most TCR sequences were observed very rarely, whereas some public TCRs were present in many individuals. Some IMGT-functional V segments, including TRBV6-2 and TRBV6-3, could not be told apart with the 87-base-pair reads, so those segments were excluded. A cluster of highly shared sequence variants was judged likely to represent a technical artifact of the sequencing pipeline. Only TCR beta chains were sequenced in this cohort, and the absence of alpha or paired-chain data limited detectable features. Three of the identified cytomegalovirus-associated TCR beta chains were confirmed in vitro to be specific for cytomegalovirus antigens. The authors suggested that the approach could potentially be generalized to other disease states and immunological phenotypes. Linkage disequilibrium might explain the correlated functional status among segregating V segments, but an unknown experimental factor could not be excluded. According to a later analysis, most CMV-associated TCR beta chains appeared to be HLA-restricted, and the HLA associations seemed to be driven largely by CMV exposure. The earlier analysis of 587 of the donors excluded roughly 16 rarely observed V segments, including chromosome 9 orphons, because counts were too low. Assigning TCR associations to individual alleles was difficult when HLA alleles, especially DR and DQ, strongly co-occurred. An earlier analysis of some 590 of the donors showed that most TCR beta V segments appeared in productive rearrangements either about 90% or about 30% of the time, which broadly matched IMGT annotations. A later genetic analysis associated a missense DCLRE1C variant with V-gene and J-gene trimming of TCR beta chains, and an independent cohort replicated the association.

In total, 600 or so healthy bone marrow donors made up the cohort. All cohort members were sampled while nominally healthy, although unrecorded immune exposures were likely present. The donor tested CMV seronegative and was one of the 352 seronegative cohort members. A peripheral blood sample was collected from each donor, and TCR beta sequencing was performed on peripheral blood mononuclear cells. The Qiagen DNeasy Blood Extraction Kit was used to extract genomic DNA from the blood cell samples. The CDR1 and CDR2 encoded by the germline V gene (reference sequence) are SGHNT and YYREEE. The CDR3 holds 15 amino acids from the cysteine to the phenylalanine. Only the CDR3 portion is preserved as DNA: 45 bases, with reading frame beginning at the first base. Germline trimming amounts to 4 bases on V and 9 bases on J, with 8 as the count of junction bases outside the gene matches. Libraries were built with the immunoSEQ multiplex PCR assay. A mixture of 60 forward primers for TCR Vbeta segments and 13 reverse primers for TCR Jbeta segments was used in the multiplex PCR. The CDR3 region of rearranged TCR beta genes was amplified from genomic DNA by a multiplex PCR assay. On the Illumina HiSeq System, the amplified TCR beta libraries were sequenced as 87-base-pair reads. The source study handled its data this way. Across the 670 or so repertoires, a later analysis counted some 80 million unique TCR beta chains, 9 million to 14 million of which were shared by at least two donors. To remove PCR and sequencing errors, raw reads were error-corrected and collapsed into unique sequences using a nearest-neighbor algorithm that merged closely related sequences. V, D and J gene segments were assigned by aligning CDR3 sequences to IMGT reference sequences. Each retained sequence needed at least a six-nucleotide match to both a V gene segment and a J gene segment. A rearrangement counted as productive if the CDR3 had no stop codons and remained in frame with V and J, and every other rearrangement counted as non-productive. CDR3 was defined according to IMGT convention as the region running from the second conserved V-encoded cysteine to the conserved J-encoded phenylalanine. The earlier analysis of 500 to 750 of the donors excluded any sequence lacking an unambiguous match to a single V gene segment. An earlier analysis of roughly 590 of the donors called V segments functional above 56.7% productive rearrangements and segregating when the between-donor standard deviation exceeded 5%. To diagnose cytomegalovirus status from the catalog of TCR beta chain sequences, a statistical classification framework was built. A later analysis assigned V and J genes by comparing TCR nucleotide sequences with IMGT/GENE-DB human TR gene sequences. A later analysis assigned CDR3 sequences and most-parsimonious VDJ recombination scenarios with the TCRdist pipeline. In a later analysis, each TCR beta chain was defined by its CDR3 amino acid sequence together with its V-gene family, and reads without a unique V-gene family were excluded. In a later analysis, approximately 640 highly shared, low-generation-probability nucleotide sequences were removed to address suspected cross-contamination and a sequencing artifact. A later analysis calculated a clonal expansion index for each public chain from normalized within-repertoire ranks of inferred template counts. A later analysis computed generation probabilities with a VDJ recombination model fitted to out-of-frame rearrangements, and checked the results against IGoR. In a later analysis, hypergeometric tests were used to score TCR-TCR, TCR-HLA and TCR-CMV co-occurrence, with a repertoire-size bias correction applied to TCR pairs. In a later analysis, false discovery rates were estimated by permuting HLA or CMV assignments 20 times. In a later analysis, co-occurring TCRs were grouped using DBSCAN, and TCRdist sequence similarity was added for clustering within HLA-allele-positive subsets. Co-occurrence clustering excluded repertoires with fewer than 30,000 or more than 120,000 public chains, plus five with anomalous nucleotide sharing. The source is immuneACCESS, and TCRdb retained only in-frame sequences with V and J called. Part of the clones is not carried over; for the studies checked, unresolved V genes explain less than half of this, and the remainder is unexplained. V and J calls and clone size are copied from that table; D and trimming were computed from the DNA. The sample has around 150,000 clones on record, approximately 83% of them singletons. Of the sample, 1.5% to 2% falls within the top ten clones.

This sequence was found in a woman in her 40s in good health and CMV-seronegative. The sample was PBMCs. The chain couples TRBV5-4 to TRBJ2-1, with 12 bases matching TRBD2. The DNA sequence follows: TGTGCCAGCAGCCAGGGACTAGCGGGTCCCCTTGAGCAGTTCTTC. This encodes CASSQGLAGPLEQFF.